The rows below give T cell receptor beta chains drawn from one sample of a study of a mutant IDH1 vaccine in newly diagnosed glioma. Sequenced by immunoSEQ multiplex PCR; TCRdb stores in-frame clones only, minus some. The sample includes over 45,000 clones, over 60% of them seen just once. Their specific antigens are unknown. The sequences come from PBMCs, collected from a glioma patient whose treatment included an IDH1 peptide vaccine. Source of these receptors: a man aged 40-49 years with glioma. CDR3s include the opening cysteine and the closing phenylalanine or tryptophan. A D gene is named only where the DNA matches it firmly. Expanded clones get a size class; other rows say once, few or many, or leave the size out.

d_call clone_size j_call v_call cdr3_nt cdr3_aa
TRBD1 - TRBJ1-2 TRBV5-6 TGTGCCAGCAGCCCTAGAGAGACAGGGAGGGGCGGCTACACCTTC CASSPRETGRGGYTF
TRBD1 - TRBJ2-1 TRBV7-2 TGTGCCAGCAGCTACGGACAGGGGGCCCTACGTGGGCAGTTCTTC CASSYGQGALRGQFF
TRBD1 - TRBJ1-2 TRBV13 TGTGCCAGCAGCTCTCGGACAGGGATCTATGGCTACACCTTC CASSSRTGIYGYTF
TRBD2 - TRBJ2-3 TRBV4-1 TGCGCCAGCAGCCAACGGCTAGCGGGAGCGGATACGCAGTATTTT CASSQRLAGADTQYF
- - TRBJ2-2 TRBV5-4 TGTGCCAGCAGCTTTTCCGGGGAGCTGTTTTTT CASSFSGELFF
- few TRBJ1-1 TRBV5-1 TGCGCCAGCAGCTTGGAGATGGGCGCCACTGAAGCTTTCTTT CASSLEMGATEAFF
TRBD2 - TRBJ2-5 TRBV25-1 TGTGCCAGCAGTGATCATTGGGGTAGCGGGAGTATTGGCGAGACCCAGTACTTC CASSDHWGSGSIGETQYF
- - TRBJ2-2 TRBV9 TGTGCCAGCACACAGGATGTAGCCGGGGAGCTGTTTTTT CASTQDVAGELFF
TRBD1 once TRBJ1-1 TRBV28 TGTGCCAGCAGTGAGGCGACAGGGAAAAACACTGAAGCTTTCTTT CASSEATGKNTEAFF
- - TRBJ2-1 TRBV6-5 TGTGCCAGCAGTTACTCGGGGTTGTGGGACTATGAGCAGTTCTTC CASSYSGLWDYEQFF
- - TRBJ1-2 TRBV11-2 TGTGCCAGCAGCTTTCCCGGACAGAACTATGGCTACACCTTC CASSFPGQNYGYTF